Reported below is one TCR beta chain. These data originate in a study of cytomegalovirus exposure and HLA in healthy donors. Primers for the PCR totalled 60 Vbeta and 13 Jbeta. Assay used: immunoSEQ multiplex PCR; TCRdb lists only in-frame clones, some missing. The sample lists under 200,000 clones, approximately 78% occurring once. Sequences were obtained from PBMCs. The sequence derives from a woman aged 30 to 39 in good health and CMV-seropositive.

The CDR3 protein is CASSRGQGHYNEQFF. The CDR3 DNA is TGTGCCAGCAGTCGGGGACAGGGACACTACAATGAGCAGTTCTTC. This rearrangement joins TRBV7-6 to TRBJ2-1; 9 nucleotides match TRBD1. V shed 6 bases and J 3 bases; nucleotides not matched to a gene: 6. The CDR3 is 15 amino acids. Germline-derived CDR1 and CDR2 are SGHVS and FNYEAQ.